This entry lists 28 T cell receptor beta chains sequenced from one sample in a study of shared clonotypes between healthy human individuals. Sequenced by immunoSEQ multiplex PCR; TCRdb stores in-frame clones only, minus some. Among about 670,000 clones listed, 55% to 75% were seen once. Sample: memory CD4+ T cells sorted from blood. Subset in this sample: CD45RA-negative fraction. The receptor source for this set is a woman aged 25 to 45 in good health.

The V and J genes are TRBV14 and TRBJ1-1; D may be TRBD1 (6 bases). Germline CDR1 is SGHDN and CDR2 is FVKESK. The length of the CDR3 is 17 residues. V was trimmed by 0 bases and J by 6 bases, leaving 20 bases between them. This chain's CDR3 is CASSQDGWGRGSPEAFF. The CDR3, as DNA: TGTGCCAGCAGCCAAGATGGGTGGGGCAGGGGATCCCCTGAAGCTTTCTTT.

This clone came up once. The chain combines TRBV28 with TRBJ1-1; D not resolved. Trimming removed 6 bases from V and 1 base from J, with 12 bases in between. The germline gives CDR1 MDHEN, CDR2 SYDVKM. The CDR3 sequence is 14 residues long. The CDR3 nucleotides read TGTGCCAGCAGCTTACCCCGGGAGAACACTGAAGCTTTCTTT. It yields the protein CASSLPRENTEAFF.

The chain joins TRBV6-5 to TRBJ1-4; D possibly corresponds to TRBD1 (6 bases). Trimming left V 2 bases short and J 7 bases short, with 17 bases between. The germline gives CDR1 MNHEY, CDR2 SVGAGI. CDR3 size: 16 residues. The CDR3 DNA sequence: TGTGCCAGCAGTTACGAGCAGGGGTTTGAAGGTGAAAAACTGTTTTTT. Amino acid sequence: CASSYEQGFEGEKLFF.

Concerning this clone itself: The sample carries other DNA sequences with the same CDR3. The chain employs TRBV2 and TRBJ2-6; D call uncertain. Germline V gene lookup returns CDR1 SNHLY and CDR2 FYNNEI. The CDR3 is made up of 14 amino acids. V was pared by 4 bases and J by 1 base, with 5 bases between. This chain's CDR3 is CASSGRSGANVLTF. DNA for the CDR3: TGTGCCAGCAGTGGCCGGTCTGGGGCCAACGTCCTGACTTTC.

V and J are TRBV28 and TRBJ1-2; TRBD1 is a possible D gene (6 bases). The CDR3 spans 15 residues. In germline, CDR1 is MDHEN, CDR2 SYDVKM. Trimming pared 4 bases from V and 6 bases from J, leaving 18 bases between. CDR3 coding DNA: TGTGCCAGCAGTTCCCCTCAGGGGCCAGTGGATGGCTACACCTTC. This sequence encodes CASSSPQGPVDGYTF.

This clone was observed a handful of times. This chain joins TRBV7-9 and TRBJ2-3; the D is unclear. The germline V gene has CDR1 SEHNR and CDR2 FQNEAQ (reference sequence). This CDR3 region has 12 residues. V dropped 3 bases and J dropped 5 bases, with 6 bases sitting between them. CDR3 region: CASSFEIDTQYF. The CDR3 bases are TGTGCCAGCAGCTTCGAGATAGATACGCAGTATTTT.

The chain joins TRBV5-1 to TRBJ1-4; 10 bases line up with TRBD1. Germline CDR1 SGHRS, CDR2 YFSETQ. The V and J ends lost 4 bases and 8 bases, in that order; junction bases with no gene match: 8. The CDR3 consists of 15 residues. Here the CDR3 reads CASSPRTGGGEKLFF. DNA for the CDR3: TGCGCCAGCAGCCCGAGGACAGGGGGTGGGGAAAAACTGTTTTTT.

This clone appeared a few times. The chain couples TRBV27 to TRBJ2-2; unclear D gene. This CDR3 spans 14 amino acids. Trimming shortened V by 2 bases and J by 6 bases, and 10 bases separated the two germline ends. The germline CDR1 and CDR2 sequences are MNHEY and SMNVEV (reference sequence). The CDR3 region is CASSLRSPAGELFF. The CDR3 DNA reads TGTGCCAGCAGTTTAAGGTCCCCGGCCGGGGAGCTGTTTTTT.

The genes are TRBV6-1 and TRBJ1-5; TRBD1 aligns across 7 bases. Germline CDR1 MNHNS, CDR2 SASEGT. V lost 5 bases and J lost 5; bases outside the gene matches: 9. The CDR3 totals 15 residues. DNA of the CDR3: TGTGCCAGCAGTCAGATTCCAGGGGGAGATCAGCCCCAGCATTTT. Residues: CASSQIPGGDQPQHF.

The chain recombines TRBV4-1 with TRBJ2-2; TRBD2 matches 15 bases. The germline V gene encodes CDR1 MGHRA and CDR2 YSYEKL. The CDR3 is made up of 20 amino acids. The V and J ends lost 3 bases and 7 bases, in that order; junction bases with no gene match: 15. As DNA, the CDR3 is TGCGCCAGCAGCCAGTCGGGACTAGCGGGAGGACTACCCGGGGGCGGGGAGCTGTTTTTT. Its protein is CASSQSGLAGGLPGGGELFF.

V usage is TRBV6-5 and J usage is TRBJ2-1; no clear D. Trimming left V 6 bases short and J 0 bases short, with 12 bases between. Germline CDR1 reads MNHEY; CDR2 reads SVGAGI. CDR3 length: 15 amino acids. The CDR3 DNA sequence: TGTGCCAGCAGAAAGGGCCTGAGCTCCTACAATGAGCAGTTCTTC. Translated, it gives CASRKGLSSYNEQFF.

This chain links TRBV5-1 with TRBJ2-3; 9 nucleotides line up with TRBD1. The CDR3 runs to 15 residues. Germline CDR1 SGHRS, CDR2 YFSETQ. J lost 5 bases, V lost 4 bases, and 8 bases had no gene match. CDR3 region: CASSHYRGQIDTQYF. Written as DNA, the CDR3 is TGCGCCAGCAGCCATTACAGGGGGCAAATAGATACGCAGTATTTT.

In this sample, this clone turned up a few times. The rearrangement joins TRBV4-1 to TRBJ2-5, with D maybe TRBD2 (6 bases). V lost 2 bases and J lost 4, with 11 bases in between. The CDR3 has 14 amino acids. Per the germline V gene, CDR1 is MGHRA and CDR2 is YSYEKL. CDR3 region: CASSQLTGVETQYF. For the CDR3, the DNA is TGCGCCAGCAGCCAACTAACGGGGGTAGAGACCCAGTACTTC.

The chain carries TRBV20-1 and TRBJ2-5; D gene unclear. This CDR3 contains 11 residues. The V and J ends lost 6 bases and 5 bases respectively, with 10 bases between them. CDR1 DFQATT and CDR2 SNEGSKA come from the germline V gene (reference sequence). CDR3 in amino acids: CSANHRETQYF. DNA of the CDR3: TGCAGTGCCAACCATAGGGAGACCCAGTACTTC.

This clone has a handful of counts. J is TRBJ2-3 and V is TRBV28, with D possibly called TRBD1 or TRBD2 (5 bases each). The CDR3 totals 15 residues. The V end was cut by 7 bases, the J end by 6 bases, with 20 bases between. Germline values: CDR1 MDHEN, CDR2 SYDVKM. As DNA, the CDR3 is TGTGCCAGCACAAAGGGGCCTCTTGGCGGGGATACGCAGTATTTT. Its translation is CASTKGPLGGDTQYF.

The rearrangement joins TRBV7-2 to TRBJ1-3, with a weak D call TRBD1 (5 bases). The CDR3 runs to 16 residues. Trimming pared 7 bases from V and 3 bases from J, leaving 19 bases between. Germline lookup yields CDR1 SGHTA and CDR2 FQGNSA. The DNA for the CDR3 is TGTGCCAGCAACTCTCCGGCAGGGTCATTTGGAAACACCATATATTTT. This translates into CASNSPAGSFGNTIYF.

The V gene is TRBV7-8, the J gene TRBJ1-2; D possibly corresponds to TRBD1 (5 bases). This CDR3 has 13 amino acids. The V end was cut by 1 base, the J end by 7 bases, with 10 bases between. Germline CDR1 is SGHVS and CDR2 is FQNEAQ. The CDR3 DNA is TGTGCCAGCAGCTTAGTACTGGACACTGGCTACACCTTC. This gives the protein CASSLVLDTGYTF.

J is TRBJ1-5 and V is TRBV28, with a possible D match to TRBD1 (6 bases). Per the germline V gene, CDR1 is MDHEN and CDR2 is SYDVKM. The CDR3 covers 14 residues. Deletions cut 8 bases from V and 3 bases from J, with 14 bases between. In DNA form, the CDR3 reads TGTGCCAGCCGCTGGGGACATATCAATCAGCCCCAGCATTTT. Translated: CASRWGHINQPQHF.

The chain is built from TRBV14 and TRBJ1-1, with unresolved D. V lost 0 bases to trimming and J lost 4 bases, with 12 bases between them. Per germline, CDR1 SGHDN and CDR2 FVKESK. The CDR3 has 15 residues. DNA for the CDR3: TGTGCCAGCAGCCAAGAAACGTCGTGGGTCACTGAAGCTTTCTTT. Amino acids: CASSQETSWVTEAFF.

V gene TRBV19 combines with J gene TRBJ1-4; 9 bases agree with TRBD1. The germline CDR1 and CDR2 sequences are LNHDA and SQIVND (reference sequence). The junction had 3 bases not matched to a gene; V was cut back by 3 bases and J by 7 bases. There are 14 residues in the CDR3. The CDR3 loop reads CASSMGQGGEKLFF. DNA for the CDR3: TGTGCCAGTAGTATGGGACAGGGTGGTGAAAAACTGTTTTTT.

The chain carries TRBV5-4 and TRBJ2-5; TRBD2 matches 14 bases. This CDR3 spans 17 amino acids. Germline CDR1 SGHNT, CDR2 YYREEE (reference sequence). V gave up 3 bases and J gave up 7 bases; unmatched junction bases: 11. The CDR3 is CASSSFGLAGGRGTQYF. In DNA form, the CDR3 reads TGTGCCAGCAGCTCGTTCGGACTAGCGGGGGGAAGGGGGACCCAGTACTTC. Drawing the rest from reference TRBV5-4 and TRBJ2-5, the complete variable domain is ETGVTQSPTHLIKTRGQQVTLRCSSQSGHNTVSWYQQALGQGPQFIFQYYREEENGRGNFPPRFSGLQFPNYSSELNVNALELDDSALYLCASSSFGLAGGRGTQYFGPGTRLLVL.

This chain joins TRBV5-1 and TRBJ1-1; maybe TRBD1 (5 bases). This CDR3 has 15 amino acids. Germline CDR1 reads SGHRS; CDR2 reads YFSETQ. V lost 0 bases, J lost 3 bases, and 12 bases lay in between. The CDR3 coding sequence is TGCGCCAGCAGCTTGGCCTGGGGGTCTGACACTGAAGCTTTCTTT. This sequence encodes CASSLAWGSDTEAFF. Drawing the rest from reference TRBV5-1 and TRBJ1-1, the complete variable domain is KAGVTQTPRYLIKTRGQQVTLSCSPISGHRSVSWYQQTPGQGLQFLFEYFSETQRNKGNFPGRFSGRQFSNSRSEMNVSTLELGDSALYLCASSLAWGSDTEAFFGQGTRLTVV.

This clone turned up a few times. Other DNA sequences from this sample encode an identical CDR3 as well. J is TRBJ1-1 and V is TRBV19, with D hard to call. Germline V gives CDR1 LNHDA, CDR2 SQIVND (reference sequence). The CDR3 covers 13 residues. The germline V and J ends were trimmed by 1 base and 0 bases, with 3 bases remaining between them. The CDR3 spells CASSIGVNTEAFF. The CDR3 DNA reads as TGTGCCAGTAGTATAGGGGTGAACACTGAAGCTTTCTTT.

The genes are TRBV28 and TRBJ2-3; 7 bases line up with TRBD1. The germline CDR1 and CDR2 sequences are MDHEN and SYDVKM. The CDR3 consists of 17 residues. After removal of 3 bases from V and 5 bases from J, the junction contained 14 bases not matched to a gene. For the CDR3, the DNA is TGTGCCAGCAGTTTTAGAGGGAGCAGGGGGATGGTAGATACGCAGTATTTT. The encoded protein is CASSFRGSRGMVDTQYF.

The CDR3 nucleotides are TGCGCCAGCAGCCGTTTTTATTCGACTAGCGGGATAGATACGCAGTATTTT. This encodes CASSRFYSTSGIDTQYF. The V gene is TRBV4-1, the J gene TRBJ2-3; 11 bases map to TRBD2. Germline loops: CDR1 MGHRA, CDR2 YSYEKL. This CDR3 has 17 amino acids. After removal of 4 bases from V and 5 bases from J, the junction contained 11 bases not matched to a gene.

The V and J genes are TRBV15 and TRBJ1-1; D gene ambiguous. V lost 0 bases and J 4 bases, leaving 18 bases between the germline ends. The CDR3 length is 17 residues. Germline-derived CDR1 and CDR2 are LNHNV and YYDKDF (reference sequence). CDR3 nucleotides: TGTGCCACCAGCAGAGATCTATCTCTAGGGCCTGGCACTGAAGCTTTCTTT. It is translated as CATSRDLSLGPGTEAFF.

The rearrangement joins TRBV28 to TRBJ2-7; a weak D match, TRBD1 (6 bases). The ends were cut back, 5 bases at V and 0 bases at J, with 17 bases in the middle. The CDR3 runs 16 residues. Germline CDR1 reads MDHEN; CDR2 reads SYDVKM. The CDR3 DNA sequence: TGTGCCAGCAGTCCAGAGGGGACATCGAGCTCCTACGAGCAGTACTTC. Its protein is CASSPEGTSSSYEQYF.

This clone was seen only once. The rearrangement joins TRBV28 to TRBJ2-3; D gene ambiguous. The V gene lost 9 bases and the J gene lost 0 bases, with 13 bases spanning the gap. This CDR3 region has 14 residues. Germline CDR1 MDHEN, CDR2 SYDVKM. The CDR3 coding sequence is TGTGCCAGTAGGCCGCCAGGCAGCACAGATACGCAGTATTTT. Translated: CASRPPGSTDTQYF.